This T cell receptor beta chain was identified in a study of blood T cells in healthy people across ages. Next came a second PCR, run for about 6 to 12 cycles, which used a sample-barcoded 5' primer along with a J-beta primer mix. Each sample provided no less than 2.5 million CDR3-containing paired-end reads. TCRdb processed the 5' RACE reads anew with MiXCR; each CDR3 protein has one entry. The profile shows approximately 800,000 distinct CDR3 sequences, approximately 59% of them singletons. The V gene lost 4 bases and the J gene lost 13 bases, with 11 bases spanning the gap. The CDR3 consists of 11 residues. Germline lookup yields CDR1 SGHTA and CDR2 FQGNSA. This clonotype has at least ten counts. Every sample gave at least 5 micrograms of total RNA when it was extracted.

Sequencing used blood. This chain connects TRBV7-2 to TRBJ2-4; D is undetermined. This TCR came from a man aged 30-40 years in good health. CDR3 in amino acids: CASSWSSEQYF. The CDR3, as DNA: TGTGCCAGCAGCTGGTCGAGTGAGCAGTACTTC.